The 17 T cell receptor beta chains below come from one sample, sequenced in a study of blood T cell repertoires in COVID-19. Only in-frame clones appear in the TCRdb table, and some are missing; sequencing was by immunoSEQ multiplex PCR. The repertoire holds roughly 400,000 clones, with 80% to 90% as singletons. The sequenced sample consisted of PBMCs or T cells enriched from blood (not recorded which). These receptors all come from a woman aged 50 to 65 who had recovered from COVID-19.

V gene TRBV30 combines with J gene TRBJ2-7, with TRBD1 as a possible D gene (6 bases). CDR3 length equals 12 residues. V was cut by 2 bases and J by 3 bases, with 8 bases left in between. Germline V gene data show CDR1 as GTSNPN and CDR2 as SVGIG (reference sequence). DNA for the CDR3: TGTGCCTGGAGTAGGGACAACTACGAGCAGTACTTC. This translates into CAWSRDNYEQYF.

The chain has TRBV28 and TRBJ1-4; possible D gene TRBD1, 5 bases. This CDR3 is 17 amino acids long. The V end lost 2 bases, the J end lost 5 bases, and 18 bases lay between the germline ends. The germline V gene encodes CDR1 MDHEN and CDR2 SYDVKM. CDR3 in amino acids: CASSLIPQGLSNEKLFF. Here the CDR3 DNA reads TGTGCCAGCAGTTTAATCCCCCAGGGACTGAGCAATGAAAAACTGTTTTTT.

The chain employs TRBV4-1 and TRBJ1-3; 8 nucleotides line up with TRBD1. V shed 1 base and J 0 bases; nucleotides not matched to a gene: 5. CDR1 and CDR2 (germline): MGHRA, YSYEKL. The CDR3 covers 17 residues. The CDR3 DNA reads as TGCGCCAGCAGCCAAGGACCGGACAGGGCCTCTGGAAACACCATATATTTT. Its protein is CASSQGPDRASGNTIYF.

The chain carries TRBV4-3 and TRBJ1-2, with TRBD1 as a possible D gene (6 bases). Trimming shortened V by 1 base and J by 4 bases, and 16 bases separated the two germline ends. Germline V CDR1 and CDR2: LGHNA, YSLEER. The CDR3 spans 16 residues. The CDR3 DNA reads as TGCGCCAGCAGCCAAGTGGGGGGGCGCCAGGCCTATGGCTACACCTTC. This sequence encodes CASSQVGGRQAYGYTF.

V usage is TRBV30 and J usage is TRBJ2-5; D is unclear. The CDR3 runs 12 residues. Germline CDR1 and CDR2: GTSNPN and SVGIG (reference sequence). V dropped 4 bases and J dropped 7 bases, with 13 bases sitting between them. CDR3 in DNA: TGTGCCTGGACTAAGGCCAGCGTGACCCAGTACTTC. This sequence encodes CAWTKASVTQYF.

CDR3 coding DNA: TGTGCCAGCTCACCACAGGAGGTGGATTCACCCCTCCACTTT. It codes for CASSPQEVDSPLHF. The chain uses TRBV18 and TRBJ1-6; D remains unclear. There are 14 residues in the CDR3. CDR1 and CDR2 from the germline V gene are KGHSH and LQKENI. Trimming removed 1 base from V and 8 bases from J, with 9 bases in between.

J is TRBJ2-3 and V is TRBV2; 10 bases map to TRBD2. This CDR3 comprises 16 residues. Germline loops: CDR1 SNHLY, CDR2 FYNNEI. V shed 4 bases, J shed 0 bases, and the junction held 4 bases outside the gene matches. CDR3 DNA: TGTGCCAGCAGTGGGGGACTAGCGACTAGCACAGATACGCAGTATTTT. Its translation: CASSGGLATSTDTQYF.

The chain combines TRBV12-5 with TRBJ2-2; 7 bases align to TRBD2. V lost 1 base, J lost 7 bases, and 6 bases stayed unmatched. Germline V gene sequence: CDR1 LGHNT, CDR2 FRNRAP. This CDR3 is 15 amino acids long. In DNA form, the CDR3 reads TGTGCTAGTGGTTTGGAGCCGGTAGCGGGCGGGGAGCTGTTTTTT. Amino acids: CASGLEPVAGGELFF.

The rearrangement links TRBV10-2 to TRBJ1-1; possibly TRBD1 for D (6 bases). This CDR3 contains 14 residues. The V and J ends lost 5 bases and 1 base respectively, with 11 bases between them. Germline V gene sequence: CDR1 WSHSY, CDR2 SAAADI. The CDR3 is CASSKTGRNTEAFF. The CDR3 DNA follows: TGCGCCAGCAGTAAGACAGGTCGGAACACTGAAGCTTTCTTT.

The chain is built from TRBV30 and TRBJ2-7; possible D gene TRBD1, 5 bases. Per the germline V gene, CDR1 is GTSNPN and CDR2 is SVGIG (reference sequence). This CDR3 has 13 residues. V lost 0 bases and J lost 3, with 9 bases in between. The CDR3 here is CAWSVGRVYEQYF. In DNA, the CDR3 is TGTGCCTGGAGTGTCGGCAGGGTCTACGAGCAGTACTTC.

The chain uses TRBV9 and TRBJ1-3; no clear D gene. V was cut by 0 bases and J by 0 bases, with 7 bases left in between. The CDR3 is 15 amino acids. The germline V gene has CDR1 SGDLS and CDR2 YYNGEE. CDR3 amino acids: CASSVGSDSGNTIYF. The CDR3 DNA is TGTGCCAGCAGCGTAGGAAGCGACTCTGGAAACACCATATATTTT.

The CDR3 DNA is TGTGCCAGCAGCTCCACGCGAGCTTCAACTAATGAAAAACTGTTTTTT. Translated: CASSSTRASTNEKLFF. The chain carries TRBV7-9 and TRBJ1-4; no definite D call. In germline, CDR1 is SEHNR, CDR2 FQNEAQ (reference sequence). The CDR3 has 16 amino acids. Between the trimmed V and J ends, which lost 4 bases and 0 bases, there was a span of 12 bases.

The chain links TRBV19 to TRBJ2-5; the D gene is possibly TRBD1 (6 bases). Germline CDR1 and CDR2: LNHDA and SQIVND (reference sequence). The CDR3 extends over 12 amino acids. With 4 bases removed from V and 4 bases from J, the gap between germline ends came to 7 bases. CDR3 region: CASSRGLETQYF. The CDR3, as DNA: TGTGCCAGTAGTAGGGGGCTAGAGACCCAGTACTTC.

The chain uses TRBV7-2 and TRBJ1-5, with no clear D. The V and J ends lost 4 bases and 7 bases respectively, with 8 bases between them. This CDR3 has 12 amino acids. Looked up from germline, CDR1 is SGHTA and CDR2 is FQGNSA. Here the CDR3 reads CASSSSFQPQHF. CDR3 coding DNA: TGTGCCAGCAGCTCCTCGTTCCAGCCCCAGCATTTT.

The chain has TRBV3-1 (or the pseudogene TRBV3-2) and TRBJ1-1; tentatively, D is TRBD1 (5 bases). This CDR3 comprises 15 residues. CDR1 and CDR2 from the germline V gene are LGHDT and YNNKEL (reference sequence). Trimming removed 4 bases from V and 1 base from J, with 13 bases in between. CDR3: CASSPTRQTNTEAFF. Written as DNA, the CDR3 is TGTGCCAGCAGCCCCACGCGACAGACGAACACTGAAGCTTTCTTT.

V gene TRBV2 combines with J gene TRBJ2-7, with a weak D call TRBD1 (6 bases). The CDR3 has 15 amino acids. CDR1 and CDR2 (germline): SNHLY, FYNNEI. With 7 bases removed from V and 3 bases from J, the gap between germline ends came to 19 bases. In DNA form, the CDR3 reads TGTGCCAGCAAGATAGAAGGGGACAACCGCTACGAGCAGTACTTC. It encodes CASKIEGDNRYEQYF.

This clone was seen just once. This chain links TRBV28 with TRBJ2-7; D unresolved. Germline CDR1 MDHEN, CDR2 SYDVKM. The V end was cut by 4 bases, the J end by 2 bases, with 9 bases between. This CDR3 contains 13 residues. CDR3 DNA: TGTGCCAGCAGTTCTACCCTGACCTACGAGCAGTACTTC. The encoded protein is CASSSTLTYEQYF.